This T cell receptor (beta chain) was sequenced in a study of CD4 T cells in relation to SARS-CoV-2 and coronaviruses. Study context: Negative control cultures got HIV-1 Nef peptides or no peptide.

CD4+ T cells from unexposed donors were obtained before the COVID-19 pandemic (2011-2018). Isolation of CD4+ T cells took place after approximately eleven days in culture. Cells permitting, SARS-CoV-2 S/N and four cold-coronavirus spikes were tested on unexposed-donor CD4+ T cells. Findings and caveats of the study: SARS-CoV-2-driven expansion was significantly weaker in crossreactive than monoreactive clones. Approximately 65% of donors had memory CD4+ clonotypes crossrecognizing SARS-CoV-2 and common cold coronavirus spike.

Method: immunoSEQ multiplex PCR; TCRdb's copy keeps in-frame clones and lacks some. The sample holds 9,500 to 12,000 clones; roughly 77% are singletons and the top ten take around 16%. V trimming: 1 base; J trimming: 7 bases; junction bases outside the gene matches: 2. The CDR3 covers 16 residues. From germline, CDR1 is MGHRA and CDR2 YSYEKL. Comment on this clone: The target antigen is unknown.

Sequencing input: CD4+ T cells from PBMCs, cultured in vitro. The V call is TRBV4-1, the J call TRBJ2-1; 15 nucleotides align to TRBD2. The TCR comes from a human donor in good health. For the CDR3, the DNA is TGCGCCAGCAGCCAAGCAGGACTAGCGGGGGGGAATGAGCAGTTCTTC. It specifies CASSQAGLAGGNEQFF.